A selection of T cell receptor beta chains follows, all from one sample in a study of T cell repertoires in cytomegalovirus infection. TCRdb reanalysed the reads using MiXCR and keeps one entry per CDR3 protein. Of hundreds of thousands of distinct CDR3 sequences in the sample, approximately 24% were seen once. The sequenced material came from CD8+ T cells from PBMCs. The receptors derive from a human donor in good health (CMV status not recorded). Some clones in this sample may be carry-over from other donors' samples. Both conserved end residues are part of each CDR3. The D gene is left open where the match is weak. The size field is filled for only some rows; it gives once, few, many or a size class.

clone_size: few; v_call: TRBV6-1; d_call: NA; j_call: TRBJ2-1; cdr3_aa: CASSTLLGGAIYNEQFF; cdr3_nt: TGTGCCAGCAGTACCCTCCTAGGGGGGGCCATCTACAATGAGCAGTTCTTC
clone_size: NA; v_call: TRBV28; d_call: NA; j_call: TRBJ1-1; cdr3_aa: CASSLFLGTEAFF; cdr3_nt: TGTGCCAGCAGTTTATTCTTAGGTACTGAAGCTTTCTTT
clone_size: medium-sized; v_call: TRBV7-8; d_call: NA; j_call: TRBJ1-5; cdr3_aa: CASSPLNQPQHF; cdr3_nt: TGTGCCAGCAGCCCCCTTAATCAGCCCCAGCATTTT
clone_size: many; v_call: TRBV7-2; d_call: TRBD2; j_call: TRBJ2-5; cdr3_aa: CASSLGSGGTQETQYF; cdr3_nt: TGTGCCAGCAGCTTGGGTAGCGGGGGGACGCAAGAGACCCAGTACTTC
clone_size: NA; v_call: TRBV27; d_call: NA; j_call: TRBJ2-2; cdr3_aa: CASSWAGGSGELFF; cdr3_nt: TGTGCCAGCAGTTGGGCAGGGGGGTCCGGGGAGCTGTTTTTT
clone_size: NA; v_call: TRBV29-1; d_call: TRBD1; j_call: TRBJ2-3; cdr3_aa: CSVPGTGATDTQYF; cdr3_nt: TGCAGCGTCCCCGGGACAGGGGCTACAGATACGCAGTATTTT
clone_size: NA; v_call: TRBV7-6; d_call: TRBD1; j_call: TRBJ2-5; cdr3_aa: CASSLRDRAQETQYF; cdr3_nt: TGTGCCAGCAGCCTCCGGGACAGGGCCCAAGAGACCCAGTACTTC
clone_size: few; v_call: TRBV7-6; d_call: NA; j_call: TRBJ1-1; cdr3_aa: CASSLAFSRETEAFF; cdr3_nt: TGTGCCAGCAGCTTAGCGTTCTCTCGGGAGACTGAAGCTTTCTTT
clone_size: NA; v_call: TRBV7-4; d_call: TRBD2; j_call: TRBJ2-7; cdr3_aa: CASSSTSGGALIREQYF; cdr3_nt: TGTGCCAGCAGCTCAACTAGCGGGGGGGCCTTAATCCGCGAGCAGTACTTC
clone_size: NA; v_call: TRBV29-1; d_call: TRBD2; j_call: TRBJ2-3; cdr3_aa: CSVVVAGGLDTQYF; cdr3_nt: TGCAGCGTTGTAGTAGCGGGGGGCCTTGATACGCAGTATTTT
clone_size: many; v_call: TRBV7-6; d_call: TRBD1; j_call: TRBJ2-7; cdr3_aa: CASSSRQGFVYEQYF; cdr3_nt: TGTGCCAGCAGCTCTAGACAGGGGTTCGTCTACGAGCAGTACTTC
clone_size: NA; v_call: TRBV7-6; d_call: NA; j_call: TRBJ1-1; cdr3_aa: CASSGEGRMNTEAFF; cdr3_nt: TGTGCCAGCAGCGGAGAGGGACGGATGAACACTGAAGCTTTCTTT
clone_size: few; v_call: TRBV29-1; d_call: NA; j_call: TRBJ2-2; cdr3_aa: CSVEAQNTGELFF; cdr3_nt: TGCAGCGTTGAGGCCCAGAACACCGGGGAGCTGTTTTTT
clone_size: NA; v_call: TRBV13; d_call: NA; j_call: TRBJ2-1; cdr3_aa: CASSLGEGMGSYNEQFF; cdr3_nt: TGTGCCAGCAGCTTAGGGGAGGGGATGGGGTCCTACAATGAGCAGTTCTTC
clone_size: few; v_call: TRBV7-9; d_call: TRBD2; j_call: TRBJ2-3; cdr3_aa: CASSLAVSGGADTQYF; cdr3_nt: TGTGCCAGCAGCTTAGCGGTGAGCGGGGGCGCAGATACGCAGTATTTT
clone_size: NA; v_call: TRBV7-2; d_call: TRBD1; j_call: TRBJ1-2; cdr3_aa: CASSLAQGAAGYTF; cdr3_nt: TGTGCCAGCAGCTTAGCGCAGGGGGCGGCAGGCTACACCTTC
clone_size: many; v_call: TRBV7-8; d_call: NA; j_call: TRBJ1-5; cdr3_aa: CASSSGGYNQPQHF; cdr3_nt: TGTGCCAGCAGCTCGGGGGGCTACAATCAGCCCCAGCATTTT
clone_size: few; v_call: TRBV20-1; d_call: TRBD1; j_call: TRBJ2-7; cdr3_aa: CSAMGQGRLYEQYF; cdr3_nt: TGCAGTGCTATGGGACAGGGCCGCCTCTACGAGCAGTACTTC
clone_size: NA; v_call: TRBV7-9; d_call: NA; j_call: TRBJ1-1; cdr3_aa: CASSLAPANEAFF; cdr3_nt: TGTGCCAGCAGCTTAGCACCAGCCAATGAAGCTTTCTTT
clone_size: many; v_call: TRBV7-9; d_call: NA; j_call: TRBJ1-4; cdr3_aa: CASSLAAGVGEKLFF; cdr3_nt: TGTGCCAGCAGCTTAGCCGCGGGTGTAGGTGAAAAACTGTTTTTT
clone_size: few; v_call: TRBV6-9; d_call: TRBD1; j_call: TRBJ1-5; cdr3_aa: CASSYPGTGGKSQPQHF; cdr3_nt: TGTGCCAGCAGTTACCCCGGGACAGGGGGCAAGAGTCAGCCCCAGCATTTT
clone_size: few; v_call: TRBV20-1; d_call: NA; j_call: TRBJ1-6; cdr3_aa: CSARDVWEKSPLHF; cdr3_nt: TGCAGTGCTAGAGATGTCTGGGAGAAGTCACCCCTCCACTTT
clone_size: NA; v_call: TRBV28; d_call: TRBD2; j_call: TRBJ2-3; cdr3_aa: CASRGAGGYQDTQYF; cdr3_nt: TGTGCCAGCAGAGGAGCGGGGGGGTATCAAGATACGCAGTATTTT
clone_size: NA; v_call: TRBV7-4; d_call: NA; j_call: TRBJ2-1; cdr3_aa: CASSARDSMPGEQFF; cdr3_nt: TGTGCCAGCAGCGCCCGGGACTCAATGCCGGGTGAGCAGTTCTTC
clone_size: few; v_call: TRBV11-2; d_call: NA; j_call: TRBJ2-7; cdr3_aa: CASSPAGPEQYF; cdr3_nt: TGTGCCAGCAGCCCCGCAGGTCCCGAGCAGTACTTC
clone_size: NA; v_call: TRBV20-1; d_call: NA; j_call: TRBJ2-7; cdr3_aa: CSAIGVSYEQYF; cdr3_nt: TGCAGTGCCATAGGGGTTTCCTACGAGCAGTACTTC
clone_size: few; v_call: TRBV7-2; d_call: TRBD2; j_call: TRBJ2-1; cdr3_aa: CASSPFMTSGGDNEQFF; cdr3_nt: TGTGCCAGCAGCCCCTTTATGACTAGCGGGGGAGACAATGAGCAGTTCTTC
clone_size: many; v_call: TRBV20-1; d_call: NA; j_call: TRBJ1-1; cdr3_aa: CSAILAMNTEAFF; cdr3_nt: TGCAGTGCTATCTTAGCCATGAACACTGAAGCTTTCTTT
clone_size: many; v_call: TRBV7-2; d_call: TRBD1; j_call: TRBJ1-5; cdr3_aa: CASSLTGQGFDQPQHF; cdr3_nt: TGTGCCAGCAGCTTAACCGGACAGGGGTTCGATCAGCCCCAGCATTTT
clone_size: few; v_call: TRBV7-8; d_call: NA; j_call: TRBJ2-2; cdr3_aa: CASIRLASPGELFF; cdr3_nt: TGTGCCAGCATTCGCCTAGCTAGTCCCGGGGAGCTGTTTTTT
clone_size: NA; v_call: TRBV20-1; d_call: NA; j_call: TRBJ2-1; cdr3_aa: CSARPGSHNEQFF; cdr3_nt: TGCAGTGCTAGGCCGGGGTCCCACAATGAGCAGTTCTTC
clone_size: NA; v_call: TRBV7-2; d_call: NA; j_call: TRBJ1-5; cdr3_aa: CASSPGGGVNQPQHF; cdr3_nt: TGTGCCAGCAGCCCCGGGGGGGGGGTCAATCAGCCCCAGCATTTT
clone_size: few; v_call: TRBV19; d_call: NA; j_call: TRBJ1-2; cdr3_aa: CASTQGTNYYGYTF; cdr3_nt: TGTGCGAGTACCCAGGGGACAAACTACTATGGCTACACCTTC
clone_size: many; v_call: TRBV12-3/TRBV12-4; d_call: TRBD2; j_call: TRBJ2-7; cdr3_aa: CASSGTSGGYEQYF; cdr3_nt: TGTGCCAGCAGTGGGACTAGCGGGGGTTACGAGCAGTACTTC
clone_size: many; v_call: TRBV7-2; d_call: TRBD2; j_call: TRBJ2-3; cdr3_aa: CASSGLAGTDTQYF; cdr3_nt: TGTGCCAGCAGTGGACTAGCGGGGACAGATACGCAGTATTTT
clone_size: NA; v_call: TRBV6-6; d_call: TRBD2; j_call: TRBJ2-3; cdr3_aa: CASSYSGSGVSTDTQYF; cdr3_nt: TGTGCCAGCAGTTACTCCGGTAGCGGGGTAAGCACAGATACGCAGTATTTT
clone_size: many; v_call: TRBV27; d_call: TRBD2; j_call: TRBJ2-7; cdr3_aa: CASSSVGAGTPYEQYF; cdr3_nt: TGTGCCAGCAGTTCCGTGGGAGCGGGGACCCCCTACGAGCAGTACTTC
clone_size: NA; v_call: TRBV20-1; d_call: TRBD2; j_call: TRBJ2-1; cdr3_aa: CSASSGGRLGEQFF; cdr3_nt: TGCAGTGCTAGCAGCGGGGGGCGGTTAGGGGAGCAGTTCTTC
clone_size: few; v_call: TRBV2; d_call: NA; j_call: TRBJ2-7; cdr3_aa: CASSEGQVEQYF; cdr3_nt: TGTGCCAGCAGTGAGGGCCAGGTGGAGCAGTACTTC
clone_size: many; v_call: TRBV14; d_call: TRBD1; j_call: TRBJ2-7; cdr3_aa: CASSRFLPGTGKYEQYF; cdr3_nt: TGTGCCAGCAGCCGCTTTCTTCCCGGGACAGGGAAGTACGAGCAGTACTTC
clone_size: many; v_call: TRBV20-1; d_call: NA; j_call: TRBJ2-1; cdr3_aa: CSAVGSSGNEQFF; cdr3_nt: TGCAGTGCCGTCGGGAGTTCGGGCAATGAGCAGTTCTTC
clone_size: NA; v_call: TRBV9; d_call: NA; j_call: TRBJ2-5; cdr3_aa: CASSVAEALETQYF; cdr3_nt: TGTGCCAGCAGCGTAGCTGAAGCTCTAGAGACCCAGTACTTC
clone_size: many; v_call: TRBV7-8; d_call: NA; j_call: TRBJ2-7; cdr3_aa: CASSPYSGTGSSYEQYF; cdr3_nt: TGTGCCAGCAGCCCATATTCCGGGACGGGGAGCTCCTACGAGCAGTACTTC
clone_size: NA; v_call: TRBV2; d_call: NA; j_call: TRBJ1-3; cdr3_aa: CASMVGNTIYF; cdr3_nt: TGTGCCAGCATGGTAGGAAACACCATATATTTT
clone_size: NA; v_call: TRBV6-1; d_call: NA; j_call: TRBJ1-5; cdr3_aa: CASSESYSNQPQHF; cdr3_nt: TGTGCCAGCAGTGAAAGTTATAGCAATCAGCCCCAGCATTTT
clone_size: few; v_call: TRBV10-3; d_call: NA; j_call: TRBJ1-1; cdr3_aa: CAISGPGRVTEAFF; cdr3_nt: TGTGCCATCAGTGGTCCAGGGCGAGTAACTGAAGCTTTCTTT
clone_size: many; v_call: TRBV7-9; d_call: TRBD1; j_call: TRBJ2-5; cdr3_aa: CASSRGQGAIETQYF; cdr3_nt: TGTGCCAGCAGCCGTGGACAGGGAGCCATAGAGACCCAGTACTTC
clone_size: many; v_call: TRBV28; d_call: TRBD1; j_call: TRBJ1-4; cdr3_aa: CASSTLRRGPNEKLFF; cdr3_nt: TGTGCCAGCAGCACCCTAAGGAGGGGGCCTAATGAAAAACTGTTTTTT
clone_size: few; v_call: TRBV15; d_call: NA; j_call: TRBJ2-2; cdr3_aa: CATSRDLTSRELFF; cdr3_nt: TGTGCCACCAGCAGAGATCTCACTAGCCGGGAGCTGTTTTTT
clone_size: NA; v_call: TRBV20-1; d_call: NA; j_call: TRBJ2-7; cdr3_aa: CSARDPGILPYEQYF; cdr3_nt: TGCAGTGCTAGAGATCCCGGTATTCTCCCCTACGAGCAGTACTTC
clone_size: NA; v_call: TRBV12-3/TRBV12-4; d_call: NA; j_call: TRBJ1-5; cdr3_aa: CASTTNWGGNQPQHF; cdr3_nt: TGTGCCAGCACCACAAATTGGGGTGGCAATCAGCCCCAGCATTTT
clone_size: NA; v_call: TRBV7-6; d_call: NA; j_call: TRBJ1-1; cdr3_aa: CASSSKVGPEAFF; cdr3_nt: TGTGCCAGCAGCTCGAAGGTTGGCCCTGAAGCTTTCTTT
clone_size: few; v_call: TRBV30; d_call: NA; j_call: TRBJ1-1; cdr3_aa: CAWSVLDSEAFF; cdr3_nt: TGTGCCTGGAGTGTACTGGACAGTGAAGCTTTCTTT
clone_size: NA; v_call: TRBV28; d_call: TRBD1; j_call: TRBJ2-2; cdr3_aa: CASSPDRGRVDGELFF; cdr3_nt: TGTGCCAGCAGTCCGGACAGGGGGCGAGTTGATGGGGAGCTGTTTTTT
clone_size: NA; v_call: TRBV15; d_call: TRBD1; j_call: TRBJ1-1; cdr3_aa: CATSQRRQGRSEAFF; cdr3_nt: TGTGCCACCAGCCAACGCCGACAGGGTCGGTCTGAAGCTTTCTTT
clone_size: NA; v_call: TRBV7-6; d_call: NA; j_call: TRBJ2-5; cdr3_aa: CASSFASRGAGQGTQYF; cdr3_nt: TGTGCCAGCAGCTTCGCTAGCAGGGGGGCCGGTCAGGGGACCCAGTACTTC
clone_size: NA; v_call: TRBV14; d_call: TRBD1; j_call: TRBJ1-2; cdr3_aa: CASSPWAGGNYGYTF; cdr3_nt: TGTGCCAGCAGCCCTTGGGCAGGGGGCAATTATGGCTACACCTTC
clone_size: NA; v_call: TRBV6-2/TRBV6-3; d_call: NA; j_call: TRBJ1-4; cdr3_aa: CASSYSVGTGEKLFF; cdr3_nt: TGTGCCAGCAGTTACTCGGTGGGGACCGGCGAAAAACTGTTTTTT
clone_size: many; v_call: TRBV5-1; d_call: NA; j_call: TRBJ1-1; cdr3_aa: CASSLTAGENTEAFF; cdr3_nt: TGCGCCAGCAGCTTGACGGCAGGGGAGAACACTGAAGCTTTCTTT
clone_size: NA; v_call: TRBV28; d_call: NA; j_call: TRBJ2-3; cdr3_aa: CASSFRGGEDTQYF; cdr3_nt: TGTGCCAGCAGTTTTAGGGGGGGCGAAGATACGCAGTATTTT